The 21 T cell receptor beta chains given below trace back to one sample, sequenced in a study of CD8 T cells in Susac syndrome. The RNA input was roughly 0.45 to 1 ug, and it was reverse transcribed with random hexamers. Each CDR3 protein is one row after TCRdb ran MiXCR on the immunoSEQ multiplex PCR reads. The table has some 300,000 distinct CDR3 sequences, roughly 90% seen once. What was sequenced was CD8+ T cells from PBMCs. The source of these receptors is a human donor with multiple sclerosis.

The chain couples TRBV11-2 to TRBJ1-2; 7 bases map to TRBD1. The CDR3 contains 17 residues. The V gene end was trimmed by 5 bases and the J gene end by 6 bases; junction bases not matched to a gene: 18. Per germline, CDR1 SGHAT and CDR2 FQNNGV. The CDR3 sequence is CASSPHRGIAALHGYTF. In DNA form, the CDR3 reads TGTGCCAGCAGCCCTCACAGGGGTATCGCGGCTTTACATGGCTACACCTTC.

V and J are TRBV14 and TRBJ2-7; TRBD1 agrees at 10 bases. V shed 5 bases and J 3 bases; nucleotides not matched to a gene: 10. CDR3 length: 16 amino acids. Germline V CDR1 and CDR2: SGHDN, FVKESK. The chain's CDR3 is CASSEPGQGYLYEQYF. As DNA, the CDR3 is TGTGCCAGCAGCGAACCGGGACAGGGGTACCTCTACGAGCAGTACTTC.

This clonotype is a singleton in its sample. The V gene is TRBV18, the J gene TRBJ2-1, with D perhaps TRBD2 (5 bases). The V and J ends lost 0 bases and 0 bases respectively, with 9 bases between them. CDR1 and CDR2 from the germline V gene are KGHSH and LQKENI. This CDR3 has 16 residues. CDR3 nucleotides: TGTGCCAGCTCACCACCAGAGGGAAGCTCCTACAATGAGCAGTTCTTC. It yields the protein CASSPPEGSSYNEQFF.

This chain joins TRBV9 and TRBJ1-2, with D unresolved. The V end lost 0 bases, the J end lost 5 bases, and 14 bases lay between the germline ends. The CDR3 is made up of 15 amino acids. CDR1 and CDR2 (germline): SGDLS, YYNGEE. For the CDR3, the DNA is TGTGCCAGCAGCGTAGGTTCCGGCGACATATATGGCTACACCTTC. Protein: CASSVGSGDIYGYTF.

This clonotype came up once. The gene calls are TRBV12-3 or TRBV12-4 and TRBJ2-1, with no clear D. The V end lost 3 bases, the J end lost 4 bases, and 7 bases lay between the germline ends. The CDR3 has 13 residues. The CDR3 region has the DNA TGTGCCAGCAGTTTGTTCATATACAATGAGCAGTTCTTC. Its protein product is CASSLFIYNEQFF.

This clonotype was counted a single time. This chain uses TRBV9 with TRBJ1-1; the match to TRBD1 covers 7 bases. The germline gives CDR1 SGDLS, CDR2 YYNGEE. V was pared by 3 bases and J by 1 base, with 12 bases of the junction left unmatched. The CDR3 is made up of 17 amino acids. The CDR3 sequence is CASSAEYLTGPNTEAFF. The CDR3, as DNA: TGTGCCAGCAGCGCCGAATACTTGACAGGGCCGAACACTGAAGCTTTCTTT.

For the CDR3, the DNA is TGTGCCACCAGCAGAGATCGAAGTAGCGAAGATACGCAGTATTTT. Its translation is CATSRDRSSEDTQYF. The genes are TRBV15 and TRBJ2-3, with D possibly TRBD2 on 5 matching bases. Germline V gene lookup returns CDR1 LNHNV and CDR2 YYDKDF (reference sequence). The CDR3 is made up of 15 amino acids. V dropped 0 bases and J dropped 5 bases, with 12 bases sitting between them.

The CDR3 sequence is CATSPALPGLARYNEQFF. In nucleotides, the CDR3 is TGTGCCACCAGCCCCGCTCTCCCAGGACTAGCGCGTTACAATGAGCAGTTCTTC. The rearrangement joins TRBV15 to TRBJ2-1, with 9 bases identical to TRBD2. This CDR3 comprises 18 residues. The V gene's germline CDR1 is LNHNV and CDR2 YYDKDF (reference sequence). The V and J ends lost 5 bases and 4 bases, in that order; junction bases with no gene match: 15.

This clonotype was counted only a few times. The chain's CDR3 is CASSLVVSDEQFF. CDR3 DNA sequence: TGTGCCAGCAGCTTAGTTGTCTCGGATGAGCAGTTCTTC. The chain carries TRBV7-8 and TRBJ2-1; unclear D gene. V was shortened by 1 base and J by 8 bases, with 9 bases between the two germline ends. The CDR3 has 13 amino acids. Germline-derived CDR1 and CDR2 are SGHVS and FQNEAQ.

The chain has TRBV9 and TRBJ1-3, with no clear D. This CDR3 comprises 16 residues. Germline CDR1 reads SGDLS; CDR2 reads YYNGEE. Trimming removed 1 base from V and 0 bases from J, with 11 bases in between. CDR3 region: CASSVSERDSGNTIYF. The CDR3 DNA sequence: TGTGCCAGCAGCGTATCTGAGCGGGACTCTGGAAACACCATATATTTT.

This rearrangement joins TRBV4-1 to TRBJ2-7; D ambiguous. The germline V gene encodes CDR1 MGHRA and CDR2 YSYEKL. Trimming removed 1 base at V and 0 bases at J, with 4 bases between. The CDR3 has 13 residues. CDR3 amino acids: CASSQVTSYEQYF. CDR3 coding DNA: TGCGCCAGCAGCCAAGTCACCTCCTACGAGCAGTACTTC.

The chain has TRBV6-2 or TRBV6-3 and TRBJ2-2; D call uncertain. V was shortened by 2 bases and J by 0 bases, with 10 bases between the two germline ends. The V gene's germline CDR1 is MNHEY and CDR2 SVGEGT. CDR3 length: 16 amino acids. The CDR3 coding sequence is TGTGCCAGCAGTTACGGGCAGCAACCGAACACCGGGGAGCTGTTTTTT. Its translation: CASSYGQQPNTGELFF.

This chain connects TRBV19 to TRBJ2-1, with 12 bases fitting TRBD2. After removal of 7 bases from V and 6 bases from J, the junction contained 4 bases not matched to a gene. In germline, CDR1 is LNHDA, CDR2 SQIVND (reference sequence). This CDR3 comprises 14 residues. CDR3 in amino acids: CASKLAGGLNEQFF. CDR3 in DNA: TGTGCCAGTAAACTAGCGGGAGGCCTCAATGAGCAGTTCTTC.

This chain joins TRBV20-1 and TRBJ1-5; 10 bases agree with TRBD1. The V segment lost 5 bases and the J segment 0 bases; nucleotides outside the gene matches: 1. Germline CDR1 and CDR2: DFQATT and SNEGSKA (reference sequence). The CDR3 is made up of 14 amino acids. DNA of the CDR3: TGCAGTGCTGACAGGGGGCTTAGCAATCAGCCCCAGCATTTT. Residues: CSADRGLSNQPQHF.

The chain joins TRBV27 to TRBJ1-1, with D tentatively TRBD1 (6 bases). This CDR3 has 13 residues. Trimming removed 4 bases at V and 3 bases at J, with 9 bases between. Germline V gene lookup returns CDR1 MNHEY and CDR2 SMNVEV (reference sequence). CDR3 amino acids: CASSWGRDTEAFF. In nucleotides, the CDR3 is TGTGCCAGCAGTTGGGGGCGCGACACTGAAGCTTTCTTT.

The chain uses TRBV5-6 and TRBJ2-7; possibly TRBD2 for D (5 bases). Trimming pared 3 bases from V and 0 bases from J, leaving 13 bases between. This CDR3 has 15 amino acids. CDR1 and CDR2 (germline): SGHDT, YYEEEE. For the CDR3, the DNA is TGTGCCAGCAGCTGGACTGGTTTGGGCTCCTACGAGCAGTACTTC. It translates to CASSWTGLGSYEQYF.

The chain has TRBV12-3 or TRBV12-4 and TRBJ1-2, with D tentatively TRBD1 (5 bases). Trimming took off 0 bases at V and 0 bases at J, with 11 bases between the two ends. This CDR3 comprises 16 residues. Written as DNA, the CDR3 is TGTGCCAGCAGTTTAGCGCTTGGACAAGCTAACTATGGCTACACCTTC. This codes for CASSLALGQANYGYTF.

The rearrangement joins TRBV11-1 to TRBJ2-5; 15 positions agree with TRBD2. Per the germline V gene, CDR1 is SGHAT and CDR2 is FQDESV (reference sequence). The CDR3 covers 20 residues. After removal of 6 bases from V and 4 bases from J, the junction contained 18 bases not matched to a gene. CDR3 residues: CASRSRPGLAGGPTLETQYF. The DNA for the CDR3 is TGTGCCAGCAGATCTCGACCGGGACTAGCGGGGGGACCGACCCTAGAGACCCAGTACTTC.

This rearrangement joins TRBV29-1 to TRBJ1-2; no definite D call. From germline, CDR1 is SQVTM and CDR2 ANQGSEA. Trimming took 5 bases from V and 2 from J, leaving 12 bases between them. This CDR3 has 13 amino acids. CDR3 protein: CSVTSTSNYGYTF. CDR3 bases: TGCAGCGTTACCTCCACCTCAAACTATGGCTACACCTTC.

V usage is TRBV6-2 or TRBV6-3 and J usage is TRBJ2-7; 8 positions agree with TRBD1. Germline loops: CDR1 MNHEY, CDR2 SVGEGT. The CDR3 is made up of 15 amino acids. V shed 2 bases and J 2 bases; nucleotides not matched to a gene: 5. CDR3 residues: CASSYRPGQAYEQYF. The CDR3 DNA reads TGTGCCAGCAGTTACCGTCCGGGACAGGCCTACGAGCAGTACTTC.

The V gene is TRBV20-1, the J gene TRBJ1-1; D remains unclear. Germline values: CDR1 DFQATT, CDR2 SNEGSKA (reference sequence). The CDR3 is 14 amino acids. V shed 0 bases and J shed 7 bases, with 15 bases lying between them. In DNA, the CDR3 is TGCAGTGCTAGAGATCGCGCGGTGGTGTATGAAGCTTTCTTT. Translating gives CSARDRAVVYEAFF.